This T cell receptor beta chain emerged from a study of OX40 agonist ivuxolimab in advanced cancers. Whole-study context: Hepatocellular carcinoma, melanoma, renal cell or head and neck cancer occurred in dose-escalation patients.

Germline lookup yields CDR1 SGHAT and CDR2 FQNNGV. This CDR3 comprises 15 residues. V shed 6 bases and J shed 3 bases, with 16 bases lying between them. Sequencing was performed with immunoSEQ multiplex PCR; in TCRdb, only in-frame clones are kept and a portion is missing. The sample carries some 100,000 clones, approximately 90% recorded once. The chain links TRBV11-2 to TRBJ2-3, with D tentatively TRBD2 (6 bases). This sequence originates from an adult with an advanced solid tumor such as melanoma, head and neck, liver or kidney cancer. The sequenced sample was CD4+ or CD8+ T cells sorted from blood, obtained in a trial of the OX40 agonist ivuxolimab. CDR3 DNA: TGTGCCAGCAGTCGAGGCGGGGCTTGGACAGATACGCAGTATTTT. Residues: CASSRGGAWTDTQYF.